This T cell receptor (beta chain) is from a study of beta chain features in type 1 diabetes. The study, taken as a whole, reports: The study found that naive, central memory and Treg TCRB repertoires appeared more similar in patients than in healthy donors. Cells carrying high TCR expression could end up over-represented when cDNA is sequenced. Type 1 diabetes patients had TCRB CDR3s that were shorter (moderately but significantly so) in all four CD4+ subsets.

The V end was cut by 5 bases, the J end by 5 bases, with 5 bases between. The CDR3 totals 11 residues. Germline-derived CDR1 and CDR2 are SGHTA and FQGNSA. In the case of this clone: Its antigen is unidentified. The sample carries other DNA sequences with the same CDR3.

Sorting that relied on CD45RO/CCR7/CD25/CD127/CD95/CD27 yielded CD4+ naive, central memory, regulatory and stem cell-like memory cells. The study reverse transcribed the entire isolated RNA, so it sequenced expressed TCRB transcripts. Approximately 3.5 million reads was the average for naive, central memory and regulatory T cell samples. Sequenced by immunoSEQ multiplex PCR; TCRdb stores in-frame clones only, minus some. Of some 330,000 clones listed, about 12% are singletons. The TCR originated in a woman aged 18-35 years with type 1 diabetes. The V and J genes are TRBV7-2 and TRBJ2-3; unclear D gene. Sequenced material: naive CD4+ T cells from blood. As DNA, the CDR3 is TGTGCCAGCAGCCCCGTAGATACGCAGTATTTT. It yields the protein CASSPVDTQYF.